The 15 T cell receptor beta chains listed next were all sequenced from one sample in a study of CD8+ T cells in alopecia areata. In each case, RNA was isolated and then reverse transcribed into cDNA as the sequencing template. TCRdb's table, derived via immunoSEQ multiplex PCR, lists solely in-frame clones and lacks some. There are around 100,000 clones in the sample, none observed a single time. Sequences were obtained from lesional skin. These receptors were obtained from a C3H/HeJ mouse with alopecia areata. The mouse strain carries the MHC haplotype H2-k.

This clone has only a few counts. Gene and germline names: mouse. The DNA ends 4 residues before the CDR3 does, and the rest of the CDR3 is filled in from the germline J gene. The chain carries TRBV1 and TRBJ2-5, with 7 bases matching TRBD1. V gave up 5 bases and J gave up 2 bases; unmatched junction bases: 7. Germline loops: CDR1 NSQYPW, CDR2 LRSPGD (reference sequence). This CDR3 has 15 residues. The covered CDR3 bases are TGCACCTGCAGTTTCCACAGGGGTCTCCAAGAC. Protein sequence: CTCSFHRGLQD. The complete CDR3 sequence is CTCSFHRGLQDTQYF.

This clone was counted a few times. Gene names are mouse gene names. The observed sequence ends 4 residues before the CDR3 terminus, with the missing tail filled in from the germline J gene. This chain links TRBV12-1 with TRBJ2-1, with a possible D match to TRBD1 (6 bases). Between the trimmed V and J ends, which lost 1 base and 3 bases, there was a span of 12 bases. The CDR3 is made up of 15 amino acids. Germline values: CDR1 SGHSN, CDR2 HYEKVE. This CDR3 reads CASSLSGHIYAEQFF. The sequenced CDR3 bases are TGTGCCAGCTCTCTTTCGGGACACATCTATGCT. Looking up the rest from reference TRBV12-1 and TRBJ2-1 gives the full variable domain: DSGVVQSPRHIIKEKGGRSVLTCIPISGHSNVVWYQQTLGKELKFLIQHYEKVERDKGFLPSRFSVQQFDDYHSEMNMSALELEDSAMYFCASSLSGHIYAEQFFGPGTRLTVL.

This clone was observed a few times. Gene names follow the mouse nomenclature. The CDR3 DNA, read in part, is TGTGCCAGCGACTGGGGGCCAAACCAAGAC. Translated, it gives CASDWGPNQD. From start to end, the CDR3 is CASDWGPNQDTQYF. The chain recombines TRBV5 with TRBJ2-5; TRBD2 matches at 9 bases. The CDR3 extends 4 residues past the end of the read, so its final part is completed from the germline J gene. CDR1 is LGHNA, CDR2 YNLKQL, per germline (reference sequence). After removal of 8 bases from V and 0 bases from J, the junction contained 3 bases not matched to a gene. The CDR3 consists of 14 residues.

This clone occurred a few times. At residue 14, the TCRdb protein departs from the DNA translation, so the protein shown here was derived from the DNA itself. Genes and germline are mouse. Read coverage stops 3 residues before the CDR3 terminus; the germline J gene supplies the remainder. This rearrangement joins TRBV13-1 to TRBJ1-3; 8 positions agree with TRBD1. The CDR3 spans 17 residues. The V segment lost 0 bases and the J segment 0 bases; nucleotides outside the gene matches: 5. The germline V gene has CDR1 NSHNY and CDR2 SYGAGN. Incomplete CDR3 DNA: TGTGCCAGCAGTGATGCAACAGGGGGGAATTCTGGAAATACG. Encoded protein: CASSDATGGNSGNT. The full-length CDR3 reads as CASSDATGGNSGNTLYF.

Turning to this clone: The gene names here belong to mouse. The sequenced fragment ends 4 residues before the CDR3 boundary, so the rest is inferred from the germline J gene. The genes are TRBV1 and TRBJ2-1; 11 bases map to TRBD2. The CDR3 has 15 residues. V gave up 4 bases and J gave up 5 bases; unmatched junction bases: 4. The germline CDR1 and CDR2 sequences are NSQYPW and LRSPGD (reference sequence). The CDR3 is CTCSGLGGSHAEQFF. The DNA read from the CDR3 is TGCACCTGCAGTGGACTGGGGGGGAGCCATGCT. Full variable domain (missing parts from reference TRBV1 and TRBJ2-1): VTLLEQNPRWRLVPRGQAVNLRCILKNSQYPWMSWYQQDLQKQLQWLFTLRSPGDKEVKSLPGADYLATRVTDTELRLQVANMSQGRTLYCTCSGLGGSHAEQFFGPGTRLTVL.

Notes on this clone: Gene names refer to mouse genes. The CDR3 goes on 4 residues after the read ends, and that part is filled in from the germline J gene. V gene TRBV31 combines with J gene TRBJ2-3, with 11 bases identical to TRBD2. Germline trimming cut 0 bases from V and 1 base from J; bases unmatched to any gene: 3. Germline V gene data show CDR1 as GKSSPN and CDR2 as SITVG. This CDR3 contains 16 residues. CDR3 DNA, as far as it was read: TGTGCCTGGAGTCTAGGGGGACTGGGGGGTGCAGAA. This codes for CAWSLGGLGGAE. The whole CDR3 sequence is CAWSLGGLGGAETLYF.

The table lists this clone with a few counts. Gene and germline names: mouse. The read ends 4 residues before the CDR3 terminus; that terminus is restored from the germline J gene. The chain recombines TRBV19 with TRBJ2-1; TRBD2 matches at 11 bases. V shed 2 bases and J 4 bases; nucleotides not matched to a gene: 5. CDR1 FNHDT and CDR2 SITEND come from the germline V gene (reference sequence). The CDR3 is made up of 16 amino acids. The CDR3 protein is CASSIHWGGYYAEQFF. The sequenced part of the CDR3 DNA is TGTGCCAGCAGTATTCACTGGGGGGGCTATTATGCT.

As to this clone: Gene names and germline refer to mouse. The CDR3 end falls 4 residues outside the read, so it is completed with the germline J gene. The chain carries TRBV19 and TRBJ2-3; D is possibly TRBD2 (7 bases). The CDR3 length is 16 residues. Germline loops: CDR1 FNHDT, CDR2 SITEND (reference sequence). The ends were cut back, 2 bases at V and 0 bases at J, with 13 bases in the middle. The CDR3 protein is CASSIGGQISAETLYF. The sequenced part of the CDR3 DNA is TGTGCCAGCAGTATTGGGGGGCAGATAAGTGCAGAA.

For this clone: Mouse gene names apply. The missing CDR3 end, 4 residues past where the read stops, is filled in from the germline J gene. The V and J genes are TRBV5 and TRBJ2-7; D is unclear. The CDR3 runs to 13 residues. Germline CDR1 and CDR2: LGHNA and YNLKQL (reference sequence). This CDR3 reads CASSQEGRYEQYF. The sequenced CDR3 bases are TGTGCCAGCAGCCAAGAGGGGAGGTAT.

This clone has at least ten counts. Germline and genes: mouse. The read falls 4 residues short of the CDR3 end, and the missing part is taken from the germline J gene. The V call is TRBV16, the J call TRBJ2-1, with 11 bases matching TRBD2. Germline assignment: CDR1 SGHSA and CDR2 FRNQAP. V trimming: 5 bases; J trimming: 0 bases; junction bases outside the gene matches: 3. This CDR3 has 16 residues. This CDR3 is CASSPGLGDNYAEQFF. The CDR3 bases that were read are TGTGCAAGCAGCCCGGGACTGGGGGATAACTATGCT.

The sample holds many counts of this clone. The genes and germline here are from mouse. The CDR3 goes on 4 residues after the read ends, and that part is filled in from the germline J gene. The rearrangement links TRBV13-3 to TRBJ2-2; TRBD1 matches 9 bases. The CDR3 spans 15 residues. Germline V gene lookup returns CDR1 NNHDY and CDR2 SYVADS. V shed 2 bases, J shed 6 bases, and the junction held 5 bases outside the gene matches. The CDR3 loop is CASSDPGQGPGQLYF. The sequenced CDR3 bases are TGTGCCAGCAGTGACCCGGGACAGGGCCCCGGG. The full variable domain, with the rest looked up from reference TRBV13-3 and TRBJ2-2, is EAAVTQSPRSKVAVTGGKVTLSCHQTNNHDYMYWYRQDTGHGLRLIHYSYVADSTEKGDIPDGYKASRPSQENFSLILELASLSQTAVYFCASSDPGQGPGQLYFGEGSKLTVL.

To note about this clone: Germline and genes here are mouse. The read halts 4 residues ahead of the CDR3 end, with the missing end drawn from the germline J gene. The V call is TRBV17, the J call TRBJ2-5, with 8 bases fitting TRBD2. V was clipped by 2 bases and J by 1 base; unmatched bases: 5. Germline V CDR1 and CDR2: MNHDT, YYDKIL. The CDR3 loop spans 16 amino acids. The CDR3 region is CASSRLLGGYQDTQYF. The part of the CDR3 DNA that was read is TGTGCTAGCAGTAGACTCCTGGGGGGTTACCAAGAC.

This clone has a handful of counts. Gene names denote mouse genes. The read ends 4 residues before the CDR3 terminus; that terminus is restored from the germline J gene. The chain is built from TRBV17 and TRBJ2-1; D possibly corresponds to TRBD2 (5 bases). V was pared by 1 base and J by 1 base, with 8 bases between. CDR3 length equals 15 residues. Germline CDR1 is MNHDT and CDR2 is YYDKIL. The CDR3 here is CASSRAWENYAEQFF. Partial CDR3 DNA: TGTGCTAGCAGTAGAGCCTGGGAAAACTATGCT. Drawing the rest from reference TRBV17 and TRBJ2-1, the complete variable domain is DTTVKQNPRYKLARVGKPVNLICSQTMNHDTMYWYQKKPNQAPKLLLFYYDKILNREADTFEKFQSSRPNNSFCSLYIGSAGLEYSAMYLCASSRAWENYAEQFFGPGTRLTVL.

Points on this clone: Gene names refer to mouse genes. The read stops 4 residues short of the end of the CDR3; the missing end is completed from the germline J gene. The chain carries TRBV19 and TRBJ2-3; TRBD1 matches at 8 bases. The V gene end was trimmed by 2 bases and the J gene end by 1 base; junction bases not matched to a gene: 9. Per germline, CDR1 FNHDT and CDR2 SITEND (reference sequence). CDR3 length: 17 amino acids. CDR3: CASSIPPGGKGAETLYF. The part of the CDR3 DNA that was read is TGTGCCAGCAGTATCCCGCCAGGGGGCAAGGGTGCAGAA. The full variable domain, its missing parts supplied by reference TRBV19 and TRBJ2-3, is GGIITQTPKFLIGQEGQKLTLKCQQNFNHDTMYWYRQDSGKGLRLIYYSITENDLQKGDLSEGYDASREKKSSFSLTVTSAQKNEMAVFLCASSIPPGGKGAETLYFGSGTRLTVL.

This clone was counted between two and nine times. Gene names denote mouse genes. The CDR3 end falls 4 residues outside the read, so it is completed with the germline J gene. The V gene is TRBV1, the J gene TRBJ2-1; D is possibly TRBD1 (6 bases). The CDR3 length is 15 residues. Between the trimmed V and J ends, which lost 0 bases and 3 bases, there was a span of 9 bases. Germline lookup yields CDR1 NSQYPW and CDR2 LRSPGD (reference sequence). CDR3 bases read: TGCACCTGCAGTGCAGATACAGGGTCCTATGCT. Its protein is CTCSADTGSYA. The CDR3 in full is CTCSADTGSYAEQFF.